This T cell receptor (beta chain) appears in the sequencing data of a study of blood T cell repertoires in COVID-19. Study details: Both acute and convalescent COVID-19 samples were obtained from the United States, Italy and Spain. T cells, B-cell-depleted T cells, or PBMCs provided the cDNA or gDNA that served as material.

In the source study's methods: Researchers report that nucleated cell counts were estimated from reference gene primer amplification. Method: immunoSEQ multiplex PCR; TCRdb's copy keeps in-frame clones and lacks some. V, J and clone size were drawn from that table, and D and trimming were deduced from the DNA. This table holds about 59,000 clones, approximately 80% found once. J lost 5 bases, V lost 3 bases, and 16 bases had no gene match. The CDR3 covers 18 residues. Germline loops: CDR1 SGHDT, CDR2 YYEEEE. The chain links TRBV5-6 to TRBJ2-5; TRBD2 matches 10 bases. The sequencing sample was made of peripheral blood. The clonotype comes from an elderly woman with acute or convalescent COVID-19. The CDR3: CASSSSRRLAGVQETQYF. The DNA of the CDR3 is TGTGCCAGCAGCTCCTCTCGGAGGCTAGCGGGAGTTCAGGAGACCCAGTACTTC.